This T cell receptor beta chain appears in the sequencing data of a study of molecular identifiers for immune sequencing clone quantification. Sorted naive CD8 T cells, 20,000 to 1,000,000, were sequenced from 10%, 30% or 50% RNA. The authors gated naive CD8 T cells as CD8+CD4-CCR7+CD45RA+ for sorting. CDR3 length: 14 residues. V was pared by 0 bases and J by 4 bases, with 10 bases between. Per the germline V gene, CDR1 is DFQATT and CDR2 is SNEGSKA (reference sequence). This clonotype was counted at least ten times. Its antigen is currently unknown. The study, taken as a whole, reports: Clones with over 20 RNA copies captured over 99% of effector molecules but under 1% of naive ones.

Preparation methods for the bulk TCR libraries were those previously described, with listed TCR primers. TCRdb re-called the PCR reads through MiXCR, storing one row per CDR3 protein. The data show 60,000 to 80,000 distinct CDR3 sequences, with about 18% seen just once and under 2% held by the top ten. Sequenced material: naive CD8+ T cells from blood, with Jurkat cell RNA spiked in. Subset of the sample: FACS-sorted CD8+CD4-CCR7+CD45RA+ naive T cells. The chain joins TRBV20-1 to TRBJ1-5; no clear D. The source of this sequence is a human donor in good health. Some libraries in this study had Jurkat cell RNA spiked in. CDR3 sequence: CSARDRGGNQPQHF. The CDR3 region has the DNA TGCAGTGCTAGAGATCGTGGCGGTAATCAGCCCCAGCATTTT.